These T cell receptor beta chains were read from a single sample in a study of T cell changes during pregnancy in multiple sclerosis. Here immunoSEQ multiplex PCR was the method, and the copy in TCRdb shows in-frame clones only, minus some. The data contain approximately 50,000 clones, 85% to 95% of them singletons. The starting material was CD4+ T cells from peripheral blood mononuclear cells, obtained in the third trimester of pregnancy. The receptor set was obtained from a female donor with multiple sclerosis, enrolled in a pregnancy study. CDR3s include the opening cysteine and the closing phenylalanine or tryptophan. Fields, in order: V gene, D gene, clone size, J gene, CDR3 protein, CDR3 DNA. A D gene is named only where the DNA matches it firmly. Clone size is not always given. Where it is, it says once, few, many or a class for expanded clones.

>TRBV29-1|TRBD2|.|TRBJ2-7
CSVGPSGSPSYEQYF
TGCAGCGTTGGACCTAGCGGGAGTCCCTCCTACGAGCAGTACTTC
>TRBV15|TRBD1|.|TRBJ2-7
CATSSRDRVYEQYF
TGTGCCACCAGCAGCCGGGACAGGGTCTACGAGCAGTACTTC
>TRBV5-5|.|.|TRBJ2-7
CASSPDGWEQYF
TGTGCCAGCAGCCCCGATGGCTGGGAGCAGTACTTC
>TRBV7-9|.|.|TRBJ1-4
CASSLVAGINEKLFF
TGTGCCAGCAGCTTAGTAGCCGGGATTAATGAAAAACTGTTTTTT
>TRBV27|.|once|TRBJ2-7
CASSYSGIVSYEQYF
TGTGCCAGCAGCTATAGCGGAATCGTCTCCTACGAGCAGTACTTC
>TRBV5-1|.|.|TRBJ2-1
CASSSNAGPDEQFF
TGCGCCAGCAGCTCAAACGCAGGGCCCGATGAGCAGTTCTTC
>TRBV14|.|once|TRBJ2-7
CASSRVEFYEQYF
TGTGCCAGCAGCCGAGTTGAATTCTACGAGCAGTACTTC
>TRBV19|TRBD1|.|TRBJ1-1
CASSLRTGMNTEAFF
TGTGCCAGTAGTCTAAGGACAGGAATGAACACTGAAGCTTTCTTT
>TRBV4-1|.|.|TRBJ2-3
CASSHTPGPDTQYF
TGCGCCAGCAGCCACACTCCAGGGCCAGATACGCAGTATTTT
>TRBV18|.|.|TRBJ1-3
CASSPVHSSGNTIYF
TGTGCCAGCTCACCAGTTCACAGCTCTGGAAACACCATATATTTT
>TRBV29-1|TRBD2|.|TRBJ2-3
CSVASGRETDTQYF
TGCAGCGTCGCTAGCGGGAGGGAGACAGATACGCAGTATTTT
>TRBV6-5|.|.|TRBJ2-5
CASSLLVGETQYF
TGTGCCAGCAGTTTACTAGTCGGAGAGACCCAGTACTTC
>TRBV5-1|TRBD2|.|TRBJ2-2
CASHPSGSTGELFF
TGCGCCAGCCATCCTAGCGGGAGTACCGGGGAGCTGTTTTTT
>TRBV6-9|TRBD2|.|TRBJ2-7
CASSYTSGNEQYF
TGTGCCAGCAGTTATACTAGCGGGAACGAGCAGTACTTC
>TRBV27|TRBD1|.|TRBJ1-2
CASSSWDRGGGYTF
TGTGCCAGCAGTAGCTGGGACAGGGGTGGTGGCTACACCTTC
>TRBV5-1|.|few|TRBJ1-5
CASSLAGGPYQPQHF
TGCGCCAGCAGCTTGGCCGGGGGGCCCTATCAGCCCCAGCATTTT
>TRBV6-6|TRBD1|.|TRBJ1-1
CASSLNTGGTAEAFF
TGTGCCAGCAGCTTAAATACAGGGGGCACGGCTGAAGCTTTCTTT
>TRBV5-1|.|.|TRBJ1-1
CASTLGWGDDTEAFF
TGCGCCAGCACCCTTGGGTGGGGGGACGACACTGAAGCTTTCTTT
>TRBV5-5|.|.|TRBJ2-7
CASSLSGGSGQYF
TGTGCCAGCAGCTTGTCCGGAGGGTCCGGGCAGTACTTC
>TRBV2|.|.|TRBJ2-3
CASKKASSDTQYF
TGTGCCAGCAAGAAAGCAAGTTCAGATACGCAGTATTTT
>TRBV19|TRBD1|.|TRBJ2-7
CASSGDSRGYEQYF
TGTGCCAGTAGTGGGGACAGTAGGGGATACGAGCAGTACTTC
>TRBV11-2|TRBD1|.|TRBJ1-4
CASSATGVLQLFF
TGTGCCAGCAGCGCCACAGGGGTTCTTCAACTGTTTTTT
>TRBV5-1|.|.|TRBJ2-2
CASSLGTRGTGELFF
TGCGCCAGCAGCTTGGGGACCCGGGGCACCGGGGAGCTGTTTTTT
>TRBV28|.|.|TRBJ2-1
CASIHSGAYNEQFF
TGTGCCAGCATCCATAGCGGTGCCTACAATGAGCAGTTCTTC
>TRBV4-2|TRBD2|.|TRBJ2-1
CASSQERTSGRESIF
TGTGCCAGCAGCCAAGAAAGGACTAGCGGGAGGGAAAGTATCTTC
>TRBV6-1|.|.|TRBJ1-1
CASSGGPNTEAFF
TGTGCCAGCAGTGGGGGGCCGAACACTGAAGCTTTCTTT
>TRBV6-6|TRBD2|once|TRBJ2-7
CASSTGTSVPEQYF
TGTGCCAGCAGTACCGGGACTAGCGTCCCCGAGCAGTACTTC
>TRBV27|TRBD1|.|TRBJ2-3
CASRTGDVAGTDTQYF
TGTGCCAGCAGGACAGGGGATGTAGCTGGCACAGATACGCAGTATTTT
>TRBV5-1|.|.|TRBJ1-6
CASSLGTVSPLHF
TGCGCCAGCAGCTTGGGTACGGTTTCACCCCTCCACTTT
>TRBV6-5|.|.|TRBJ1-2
CASSSRQGLNYGYTF
TGTGCCAGCAGTTCCCGGCAGGGGTTGAACTATGGCTACACCTTC
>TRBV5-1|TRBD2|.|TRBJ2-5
CASSLTSSSGRTQETQYF
TGCGCCAGCAGCTTAACCTCATCTAGCGGGAGGACGCAAGAGACCCAGTACTTC
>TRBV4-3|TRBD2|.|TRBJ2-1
CASSQEGLGYNEQFF
TGCGCCAGCAGCCAAGAGGGACTAGGCTACAATGAGCAGTTCTTC
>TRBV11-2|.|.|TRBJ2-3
CASSQLALADTQYF
TGTGCCAGCAGCCAACTAGCATTGGCAGATACGCAGTATTTT
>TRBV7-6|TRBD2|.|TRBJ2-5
CASSLGTRQETQYF
TGTGCCAGCAGCTTAGGGACTAGACAAGAGACCCAGTACTTC
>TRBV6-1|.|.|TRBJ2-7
CASSEASLGRRVIRILF
TGTGCCAGCAGTGAAGCCAGTTTAGGGCGCAGGGTCATTCGGATTCTGTTC
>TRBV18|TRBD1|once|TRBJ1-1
CASSDRGGEAFF
TGTGCCAGCTCAGACAGGGGCGGTGAAGCTTTCTTT
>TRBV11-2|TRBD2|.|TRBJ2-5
CASSLGLAGGQTQYF
TGTGCCAGCAGCCTGGGACTAGCGGGAGGACAGACCCAGTACTTC
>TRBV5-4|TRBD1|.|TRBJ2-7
CASSRPGQGYEQYF
TGTGCCAGCAGTAGGCCGGGACAGGGATACGAGCAGTACTTC
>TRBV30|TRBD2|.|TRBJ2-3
CAWSVLSGSIDTQYF
TGTGCCTGGAGTGTACTGAGCGGGAGTATTGATACGCAGTATTTT
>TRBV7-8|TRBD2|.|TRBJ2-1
CASSLKGLAGNEQFF
TGTGCCAGCAGCTTAAAGGGACTAGCGGGAAATGAGCAGTTCTTC
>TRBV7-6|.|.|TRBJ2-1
CASSLSGRDHNEQFF
TGTGCCAGCAGCTTGAGTGGACGGGATCACAATGAGCAGTTCTTC
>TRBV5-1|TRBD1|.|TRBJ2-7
CASSFGGTGAYEQYF
TGCGCCAGCAGCTTCGGGGGGACAGGGGCCTACGAGCAGTACTTC
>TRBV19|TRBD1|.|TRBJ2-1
CASSPGGTGNNEQFF
TGTGCCAGTAGTCCGGGCGGGACAGGGAACAATGAGCAGTTCTTC
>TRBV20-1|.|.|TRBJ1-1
CSAVWTVEAFF
TGCAGTGCTGTGTGGACAGTTGAAGCTTTCTTT
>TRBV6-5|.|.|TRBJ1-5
CASSYSAVSNQPQHF
TGTGCCAGCAGTTACTCGGCAGTTTCCAATCAGCCCCAGCATTTT
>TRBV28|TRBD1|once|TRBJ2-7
CATGTGLYEQYF
TGTGCCACCGGGACAGGGTTGTACGAGCAGTACTTC
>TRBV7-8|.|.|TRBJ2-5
CASSLLETQYF
TGTGCCAGCAGCTTACTAGAGACCCAGTACTTC
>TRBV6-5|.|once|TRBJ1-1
CASSYSQVNTEAFF
TGTGCCAGCAGTTACTCGCAGGTGAACACTGAAGCTTTCTTT
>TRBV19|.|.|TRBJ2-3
CASSIGTGTRYF
TGTGCCAGTAGTATAGGAACAGGGACCAGGTATTTT
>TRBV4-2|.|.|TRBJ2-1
CASSLLLKDFQFF
TGTGCCAGCAGCCTGTTGCTGAAGGACTTCCAGTTCTTC
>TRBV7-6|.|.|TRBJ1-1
CASSLKTGGGTEAFF
TGTGCCAGCAGCTTAAAAACGGGAGGCGGCACTGAAGCTTTCTTT
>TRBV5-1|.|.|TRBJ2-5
CASSLAVGVEETQYF
TGCGCCAGCAGCTTGGCGGTGGGAGTAGAAGAGACCCAGTACTTC
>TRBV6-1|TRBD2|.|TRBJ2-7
CASTPSGVPYEQYF
TGTGCCAGTACCCCTAGCGGGGTCCCCTACGAGCAGTACTTC